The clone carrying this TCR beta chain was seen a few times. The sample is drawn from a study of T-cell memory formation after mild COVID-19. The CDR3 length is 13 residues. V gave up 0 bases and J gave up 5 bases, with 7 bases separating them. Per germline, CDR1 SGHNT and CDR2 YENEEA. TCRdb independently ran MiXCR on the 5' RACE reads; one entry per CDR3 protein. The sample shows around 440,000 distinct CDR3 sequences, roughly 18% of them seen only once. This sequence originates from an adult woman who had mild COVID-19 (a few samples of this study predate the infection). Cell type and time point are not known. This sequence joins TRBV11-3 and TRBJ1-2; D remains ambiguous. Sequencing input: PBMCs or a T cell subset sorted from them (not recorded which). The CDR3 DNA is TGTGCCAGCAGCTTAGAACAGCTGTATGGCTACACCTTC. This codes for CASSLEQLYGYTF.